The clone carrying this TCR beta chain showed up just once. Its antigen is as yet unknown. Germline V gene data show CDR1 as LNHNV and CDR2 as YYDKDF (reference sequence). The CDR3 has 16 amino acids. V was clipped by 2 bases and J by 6 bases; unmatched bases: 5. Sequencing used immunoSEQ multiplex PCR; TCRdb keeps in-frame clones, though not all of them. The profile shows roughly 2 million clones, around 95% of them singletons. This sample was included in a study of shared clonotypes between healthy human individuals. Overall study results and limits: Sequencing of the sorted subsets was shown by rarefaction to be incomplete despite large depth. Generation probability values for non-shared clonotypes were lower than those for clonotypes shared by all four donors. Naive subsets generally exceeded memory subsets in estimated richness. How much donors shared clonotypes was expected to be affected by sequencing depth.

The chain joins TRBV15 to TRBJ2-1; 12 nucleotides match TRBD1. What was sequenced was naive CD4+ T cells sorted from blood. Subset defined: CD45RA+ positively selected. This receptor was identified in a man younger than 35 in good health. This chain's CDR3 is CATSRLGQGASNEQFF. CDR3 nucleotide sequence: TGTGCCACCAGCAGATTGGGACAGGGGGCAAGCAATGAGCAGTTCTTC.